The clone carrying this T cell receptor (beta chain) was found many times. The PCR that amplified TCRs ran for roughly 20 cycles, relying on a constant-region primer and a V-primer adapter. One entry per CDR3 protein, called by TCRdb with MiXCR from the reads. The profile shows approximately 52,000 distinct CDR3 sequences, around 35% of them singletons. This sample is part of a study of low-dose radiotherapy and immunotherapy resistance in tumors. Across the study: Per fraction, Cohort 1 was given 0.5 Gy every 2 weeks, for a total of 6.5 Gy. It was every two weeks, one day before radiation and immunotherapy, that intravenous cyclophosphamide 200 mg/m2 was given.

Time point defined: after trial treatment. Sample treatment: LDRT plus nivolumab, ipilimumab, low-dose cyclophosphamide and aspirin (RACIN trial). The CDR3 spans 16 residues. Germline CDR1 reads MNHEY; CDR2 reads SMNVEV (reference sequence). Trimming removed 8 bases at V and 0 bases at J, with 18 bases between. V usage is TRBV27 and J usage is TRBJ2-3; D perhaps matches TRBD2 (6 bases). The input for sequencing was PBMCs, taken after low-dose radiotherapy plus immunotherapy. This TCR was sampled from a male donor with rectosigmoid adenocarcinoma. The CDR3 DNA is TGTGCCAGCCAAATTTATAGCGGCTCTAGCACAGATACGCAGTATTTT. Protein: CASQIYSGSSTDTQYF.